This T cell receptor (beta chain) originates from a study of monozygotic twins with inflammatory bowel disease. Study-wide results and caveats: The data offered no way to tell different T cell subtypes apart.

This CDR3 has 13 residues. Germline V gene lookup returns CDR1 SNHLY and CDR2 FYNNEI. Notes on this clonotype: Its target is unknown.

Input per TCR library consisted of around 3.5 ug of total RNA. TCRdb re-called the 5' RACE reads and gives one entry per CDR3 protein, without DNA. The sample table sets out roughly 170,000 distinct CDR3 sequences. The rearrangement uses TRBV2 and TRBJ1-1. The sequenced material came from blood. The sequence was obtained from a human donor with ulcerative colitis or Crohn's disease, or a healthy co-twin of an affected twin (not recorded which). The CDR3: CASSEAVNTEAFF.